The 18 T cell receptor beta chains listed next were all sequenced from one sample in a study of blood T cell repertoires in COVID-19. The repertoire was sequenced with immunoSEQ multiplex PCR; TCRdb's copy has only in-frame clones and lacks some. Found here are roughly 500,000 clones, 80% to 90% of them singletons; the top ten hold 0.9%. Sequenced: peripheral blood. These receptor sequences come from a man between 18 and 29 years old with COVID-19, enrolled during active disease.

The chain has TRBV12-5 and TRBJ2-2; TRBD1 is a possible D gene (5 bases). This CDR3 contains 14 residues. The germline gives CDR1 LGHNT, CDR2 FRNRAP. V was shortened by 1 base and J by 5 bases, with 8 bases between the two germline ends. CDR3 amino acids: CASGLDRRTGELFF. The CDR3 bases are TGTGCTAGTGGTTTGGACAGGCGAACCGGGGAGCTGTTTTTT.

V gene TRBV11-3 combines with J gene TRBJ2-7; 10 bases agree with TRBD1. This CDR3 spans 16 amino acids. Looked up from germline, CDR1 is SGHNT and CDR2 is YENEEA. The junction had 8 bases not matched to a gene; V was cut back by 4 bases and J by 2 bases. CDR3 nucleotide sequence: TGTGCCAGCAGCTCCACCGGGACAGGGGTTGCCTACGAGCAGTACTTC. Its protein is CASSSTGTGVAYEQYF. Using reference TRBV11-3 and TRBJ2-7 for the parts outside the CDR3, the full variable domain is EAGVVQSPRYKIIEKKQPVAFWCNPISGHNTLYWYLQNLGQGPELLIRYENEEAVDDSQLPKDRFSAERLKGVDSTLKIQPAELGDSAVYLCASSSTGTGVAYEQYFGPGTRLTVT.

This chain uses TRBV28 with TRBJ2-7; TRBD1 matches at 7 bases. Germline V CDR1 and CDR2: MDHEN, SYDVKM. Trimming took 5 bases from V and 1 from J; bases not matched to a gene: 5. This CDR3 is 14 amino acids long. CDR3: CASSPRTGSYEQYF. The CDR3 nucleotides are TGTGCCAGCAGTCCCCGGACAGGTTCCTACGAGCAGTACTTC.

V usage is TRBV3-1 (or the pseudogene TRBV3-2) and J usage is TRBJ1-4; tentative D call: TRBD1 (5 bases). This CDR3 contains 14 residues. V was cut by 4 bases and J by 1 base, with 7 bases left in between. Germline CDR1 is LGHDT and CDR2 is YNNKEL (reference sequence). The chain's CDR3 is CASSPGETNEKLFF. As DNA, the CDR3 is TGTGCCAGCAGCCCGGGGGAAACTAATGAAAAACTGTTTTTT.

The chain couples TRBV7-8 to TRBJ1-5, with 11 nucleotides matching TRBD1. Trimming cost V 1 base and J 4 bases; bases outside gene matches: 9. Germline loops: CDR1 SGHVS, CDR2 FQNEAQ. The CDR3 has 18 amino acids. The CDR3 reads CASSLGRSGTGGNQPQHF. Written as DNA, the CDR3 is TGTGCCAGCAGCTTAGGTCGATCCGGGACAGGGGGAAATCAGCCCCAGCATTTT.

V gene TRBV5-4 combines with J gene TRBJ2-2; tentative D call: TRBD1 (6 bases). V lost 0 bases and J lost 6, with 12 bases in between. From germline, CDR1 is SGHNT and CDR2 YYREEE (reference sequence). The CDR3 has 15 amino acids. CDR3 amino acids: CASSLVTGDAGELFF. The CDR3 bases are TGTGCCAGCAGCTTGGTGACAGGCGACGCCGGGGAGCTGTTTTTT. Supplemented by reference TRBV5-4 and TRBJ2-2, the full variable domain reads ETGVTQSPTHLIKTRGQQVTLRCSSQSGHNTVSWYQQALGQGPQFIFQYYREEENGRGNFPPRFSGLQFPNYSSELNVNALELDDSALYLCASSLVTGDAGELFFGEGSRLTVL.

This chain uses TRBV7-9 with TRBJ2-1; 10 nucleotides agree with TRBD2. The CDR3 covers 13 residues. Germline CDR1 is SEHNR and CDR2 is FQNEAQ (reference sequence). Trimming at V came to 4 bases and at J to 7 bases, leaving 1 base not matched to a gene. In DNA form, the CDR3 reads TGTGCCAGCAGCTCTAGCGGGGGTAATGAGCAGTTCTTC. Translating it yields CASSSSGGNEQFF.

The V gene is TRBV6-5, the J gene TRBJ2-7, with TRBD2 identical over 10 bases. J gave up 4 bases and V 0 bases, and 6 bases lay outside the gene matches. CDR3 length equals 16 residues. Germline CDR1 reads MNHEY; CDR2 reads SVGAGI. CDR3 protein: CASSYSTASGSYEQYF. For the CDR3, the DNA is TGTGCCAGCAGTTACTCGACCGCTAGCGGGAGTTACGAGCAGTACTTC.

The chain links TRBV4-1 to TRBJ2-7; 9 bases are a match to TRBD1. Germline V gene data show CDR1 as MGHRA and CDR2 as YSYEKL. Trimming removed 4 bases from V and 0 bases from J; junction bases left unmatched: 4. This CDR3 spans 15 amino acids. CDR3: CASSPPGQGSYEQYF. The CDR3 coding sequence is TGCGCCAGCAGCCCTCCGGGACAGGGCTCCTACGAGCAGTACTTC.

This sequence joins TRBV6-5 and TRBJ2-5, with 10 nucleotides matching TRBD1. The V gene end was trimmed by 0 bases and the J gene end by 5 bases; junction bases not matched to a gene: 3. Germline V lookup: CDR1 MNHEY, CDR2 SVGAGI. This CDR3 contains 15 residues. The CDR3 spells CASSYSGTGDETQYF. CDR3 nucleotides: TGTGCCAGCAGTTACTCGGGGACAGGGGACGAGACCCAGTACTTC.

The rearrangement joins TRBV5-5 to TRBJ2-2, with 8 bases matching TRBD2. The CDR3 has 15 amino acids. In germline, CDR1 is SGHKS, CDR2 YYEKEE (reference sequence). J gave up 5 bases and V 2 bases, and 5 bases lay outside the gene matches. CDR3 region: CASSFGREGTGELFF. The CDR3 bases are TGTGCCAGCAGCTTTGGCCGGGAGGGAACCGGGGAGCTGTTTTTT.

The rearrangement links TRBV4-1 to TRBJ2-7; TRBD2 aligns across 14 bases. The CDR3 spans 16 residues. The germline CDR1 and CDR2 sequences are MGHRA and YSYEKL. Trimming removed 1 base from V and 9 bases from J; junction bases left unmatched: 8. In DNA, the CDR3 is TGCGCCAGCAGCCAAGCCCTGCCCGGACTAGCGGGGGGGCAGTACTTC. This codes for CASSQALPGLAGGQYF.

The genes are TRBV29-1 and TRBJ2-1; 10 positions agree with TRBD2. With 6 bases clipped from V and 0 bases from J, the junction kept 8 bases outside the gene matches. Germline V gives CDR1 SQVTM, CDR2 ANQGSEA. This CDR3 contains 16 residues. In DNA form, the CDR3 reads TGCAGCGTCTCACTAGCGGGGCTTAGCTCCTACAATGAGCAGTTCTTC. It translates to CSVSLAGLSSYNEQFF.

The chain employs TRBV6-2 or TRBV6-3 and TRBJ2-5; D unclear. Germline assignment: CDR1 MNHEY and CDR2 SVGEGT. The CDR3 spans 15 residues. With 4 bases removed from V and 0 bases from J, the gap between germline ends came to 12 bases. The CDR3 sequence: CASSFLTLYQETQYF. CDR3 nucleotide sequence: TGTGCCAGCAGTTTCCTCACTCTGTACCAAGAGACCCAGTACTTC.

The chain uses TRBV10-1 and TRBJ2-7, with 7 nucleotides matching TRBD1. The length of the CDR3 is 15 residues. The V gene end was trimmed by 8 bases and the J gene end by 2 bases; junction bases not matched to a gene: 12. Germline V CDR1 and CDR2: WNHNN, SYGVQD (reference sequence). The CDR3 DNA reads as TGCGCCAGCGCAGGGGGACCGCCACCCCCCTACGAGCAGTACTTC. Translated, it gives CASAGGPPPPYEQYF.

The chain uses TRBV7-6 and TRBJ2-1; no firm D call. This CDR3 has 13 amino acids. Trimming left V 2 bases short and J 5 bases short, with 7 bases between. Germline V gives CDR1 SGHVS, CDR2 FNYEAQ. The CDR3 here is CASSLTANNEQFF. The DNA of the CDR3 is TGTGCCAGCAGCTTAACTGCGAACAATGAGCAGTTCTTC.

The J gene is TRBJ2-7, the V gene TRBV30; 12 bases are a match to TRBD1. The CDR3 has 13 residues. With 4 bases clipped from V and 6 bases from J, the junction kept 4 bases outside the gene matches. CDR1 is GTSNPN, CDR2 SVGIG, per germline (reference sequence). This CDR3 is CAWKGTGGGEQYF. The CDR3 nucleotides are TGTGCCTGGAAAGGGACAGGGGGCGGCGAGCAGTACTTC.

This clone has just a few counts. The same CDR3 also results from other DNA sequences found in this sample. The V and J genes are TRBV19 and TRBJ1-6; D is perhaps TRBD1 (5 bases). V was cut by 3 bases and J by 7 bases, with 10 bases left in between. The germline V gene encodes CDR1 LNHDA and CDR2 SQIVND (reference sequence). The CDR3 spans 14 residues. As DNA, the CDR3 is TGTGCCAGTAGTATTTCTGGGGCGAATTCACCCCTCCACTTT. Its translation is CASSISGANSPLHF.